A single sample gave rise to the 32 T cell receptor beta chains below, sequenced in a study of T-cell reconstitution after alpha-beta-depleted transplantation in children. Unique molecular identifiers were used in preparing the TCRbeta library. TCRdb ran MiXCR on the PCR reads and lists one entry per CDR3 protein. The sample includes over 200,000 distinct CDR3 sequences, around 7.7% of them seen just once. The sequencing here drew on PBMCs, mostly from graft donor cells, taken 360 days after TCRalphabeta/CD19-depleted stem cell transplant. The receptors here all came from a male patient between 2 and 10 years old who had a stem cell transplant for acute myeloid leukemia, so the T cells may come from the graft donor.

Ten or more counts support this clonotype. The V gene is TRBV5-1, the J gene TRBJ2-7, with no clear D. CDR1 SGHRS and CDR2 YFSETQ come from the germline V gene. Trimming took 3 bases from V and 0 from J, leaving 10 bases between them. The CDR3 totals 14 residues. The CDR3 here is CASSCTRSSYEQYV. DNA for the CDR3: TGCGCCAGCAGCTGCACACGGAGCTCCTACGAGCAGTACGTC.

This clonotype occurred a few times. V usage is TRBV15 and J usage is TRBJ1-1, with 9 positions matching TRBD1. Germline trimming cut 3 bases from V and 5 bases from J; bases unmatched to any gene: 7. This CDR3 has 15 amino acids. The germline CDR1 and CDR2 sequences are LNHNV and YYDKDF (reference sequence). CDR3 protein: CATSSRQGVGTEAFF. In DNA form, the CDR3 reads TGTGCCACCAGCAGTAGACAGGGGGTAGGGACTGAAGCTTTCTTT. Full variable domain (rest looked up from reference TRBV15 and TRBJ1-1): DAMVIQNPRYQVTQFGKPVTLSCSQTLNHNVMYWYQQKSSQAPKLLFHYYDKDFNNEADTPDNFQSRRPNTSFCFLDIRSPGLGDTAMYLCATSSRQGVGTEAFFGQGTRLTVV.

This clonotype was detected only a few times. V is TRBV20-1 and J is TRBJ2-3, with TRBD2 matching 10 bases. V shed 6 bases, J shed 7 bases, and the junction held 13 bases outside the gene matches. The CDR3 consists of 15 residues. Germline CDR1 DFQATT, CDR2 SNEGSKA (reference sequence). CDR3 DNA sequence: TGCAGTGCGAAAATAGCGGGGGGACTCTTACATACGCAGTATTTT. As protein: CSAKIAGGLLHTQYF.

This clonotype showed up many times. J is TRBJ2-3 and V is TRBV12-3 or TRBV12-4; 10 nucleotides agree with TRBD1. V lost 7 bases to trimming and J lost 3 bases; unmatched junction nucleotides: 4. This CDR3 spans 14 amino acids. The CDR3 loop is CASTRQGATDTQYF. DNA for the CDR3: TGTGCCAGCACCAGACAGGGGGCGACAGATACGCAGTATTTT.

This clonotype was observed many times. This chain links TRBV10-3 with TRBJ2-1; 11 positions match TRBD2. This CDR3 is 15 amino acids long. Trimming removed 7 bases from V and 8 bases from J; junction bases left unmatched: 10. CDR1 ENHRY and CDR2 SYGVKD come from the germline V gene. The CDR3 reads CAIKPTSGSFDEQFF. For the CDR3, the DNA is TGTGCCATCAAACCCACTAGCGGGAGTTTTGATGAGCAGTTCTTC.

The V gene is TRBV12-3 or TRBV12-4, the J gene TRBJ2-5; unclear D gene. This CDR3 contains 14 residues. V was cut by 4 bases and J by 4 bases, with 13 bases left in between. CDR3 in amino acids: CASSSGAPGETQYF. The CDR3 DNA is TGTGCCAGCAGTTCAGGAGCACCGGGAGAGACCCAGTACTTC.

The gene calls are TRBV11-2 and TRBJ2-5, with unresolved D. V was cut by 3 bases and J by 2 bases, with 10 bases left in between. The CDR3 runs 14 residues. CDR1 is SGHAT, CDR2 FQNNGV, per germline. The CDR3 DNA is TGTGCCAGCAGCTTCAGACGAATTCAAGAGACCCAGTACTTC. Protein sequence: CASSFRRIQETQYF.

This clonotype appeared a few times. For the CDR3, the DNA is TGTGCCAGCTCACCACCTAGCGGGAGCACAGATACGCAGTATTTT. As protein: CASSPPSGSTDTQYF. The V call is TRBV18, the J call TRBJ2-3; 7 nucleotides agree with TRBD2. Germline lookup yields CDR1 KGHSH and CDR2 LQKENI. This CDR3 has 15 amino acids. V lost 0 bases, J lost 0 bases, and 0 bases stayed unmatched.

The CDR3 DNA follows: TGTGCCAGCAGTGCGGACAGGAGTTTTAGGGTTGATGGCTACACCTTC. The encoded protein is CASSADRSFRVDGYTF. This chain uses TRBV6-1 with TRBJ1-2, with TRBD1 matching over 7 bases. Trimming at V came to 4 bases and at J to 6 bases, leaving 14 bases not matched to a gene. CDR3 length: 16 amino acids. CDR1 and CDR2 from the germline V gene are MNHNS and SASEGT.

This clonotype was picked up many times. The chain carries TRBV12-3 or TRBV12-4 and TRBJ2-5; 11 bases are a match to TRBD2. J lost 1 base, V lost 6 bases, and 4 bases had no gene match. The CDR3 sequence is 15 residues long. CDR3 nucleotide sequence: TGTGCCAGCAGCCGGGGACTAGCGGCCCAAGAGACCCAGTACTTC. As protein: CASSRGLAAQETQYF.

This clonotype was picked up a small number of times. This chain connects TRBV2 to TRBJ1-2; 8 bases agree with TRBD1. The V segment lost 6 bases and the J segment 2 bases; nucleotides outside the gene matches: 5. Looked up from germline, CDR1 is SNHLY and CDR2 is FYNNEI. This CDR3 has 14 residues. Here the CDR3 DNA reads TGTGCCAGCAGCCCGACAGGGGCAAACTATGGCTACACCTTC. This translates into CASSPTGANYGYTF.

This clonotype occurred many times. This chain connects TRBV29-1 to TRBJ2-7; 9 bases are a match to TRBD1. The germline V gene encodes CDR1 SQVTM and CDR2 ANQGSEA. J lost 2 bases, V lost 6 bases, and 14 bases had no gene match. CDR3 length: 16 amino acids. The CDR3 protein is CSVPGGVGTGTYEQYF. DNA of the CDR3: TGCAGCGTCCCGGGCGGTGTTGGGACAGGGACCTACGAGCAGTACTTC.

This clonotype was detected a few times. This chain links TRBV5-1 with TRBJ2-3; D may correspond to TRBD1 or TRBD2 (5 bases each). Germline loops: CDR1 SGHRS, CDR2 YFSETQ. V was trimmed by 6 bases and J by 1 base, leaving 15 bases between them. The CDR3 length is 15 residues. The CDR3 sequence is CASIRGQGGTDTQYF. DNA for the CDR3: TGCGCCAGCATCCGAGGGCAGGGTGGCACAGATACGCAGTATTTT.

This clonotype was seen more than once but under ten times. CDR3 sequence reads: CASSGTGGRNQPQHF. CDR3 coding DNA: TGTGCCAGCAGCGGAACAGGGGGCCGGAATCAGCCCCAGCATTTT. This chain connects TRBV12-3 or TRBV12-4 to TRBJ1-5; the match to TRBD1 covers 9 bases. With 6 bases clipped from V and 4 bases from J, the junction kept 7 bases outside the gene matches. CDR3 length: 15 residues.

About this clonotype itself: A read error is likely, as this CDR3 ends without the conserved phenylalanine or tryptophan. The rearrangement joins TRBV5-1 to TRBJ1-1, with D hard to call. The V gene's germline CDR1 is SGHRS and CDR2 YFSETQ. V lost 1 base, J lost 5 bases, and 15 bases lay in between. The CDR3 is 15 amino acids. CDR3 sequence: CASSLLGPPWTEAFI. CDR3 in DNA: TGCGCCAGCAGCTTGCTTGGTCCTCCATGGACTGAAGCTTTCATT.

This clonotype appeared many times. This sequence joins TRBV5-1 and TRBJ2-2; D remains ambiguous. CDR1 is SGHRS and CDR2 is YFSETQ in the germline V gene. The length of the CDR3 is 14 residues. V was cut by 0 bases and J by 3 bases, with 6 bases left in between. The CDR3 spells CASSLVPDTGELFF. The CDR3 DNA sequence: TGCGCCAGCAGCTTGGTCCCGGACACCGGGGAGCTGTTTTTT.

Notes on this clonotype: This may come from a read error, since a much larger clone is one base off. The chain recombines TRBV3-1 with TRBJ2-1, with 12 bases identical to TRBD1. This CDR3 has 16 residues. CDR1 and CDR2 from the germline V gene are LGHDT and YNNKEL (reference sequence). This CDR3 reads CASRQVPGQGANEQFF. The DNA of the CDR3 is TGTGCCAGCAGACAAGTCCCGGGACAGGGGGCTAATGAGCAGTTCTTC.

The sample holds a few counts of this clonotype. The chain uses TRBV10-3 and TRBJ2-7; D unclear. The CDR3 totals 13 residues. V lost 10 bases and J 2 bases, leaving 15 bases between the germline ends. From germline, CDR1 is ENHRY and CDR2 SYGVKD. The CDR3 protein is CATFETYPYEQYF. DNA of the CDR3: TGTGCCACCTTCGAGACTTATCCCTACGAGCAGTACTTC.

This clonotype was counted ten times or more. The CDR3 region is CASSPQGTVTDTQYF. The DNA for the CDR3 is TGTGCCAGCAGCCCCCAAGGGACAGTCACAGATACGCAGTATTTT. The chain recombines TRBV7-2 with TRBJ2-3; the match to TRBD1 covers 7 bases. V dropped 5 bases and J dropped 2; count of bases not matched to a gene: 7. CDR1 is SGHTA and CDR2 is FQGNSA in the germline V gene. This CDR3 contains 15 residues.

This clonotype was recorded at least ten times. V is TRBV2 and J is TRBJ1-2; tentative D call: TRBD1 (6 bases). The CDR3 has 13 residues. Germline lookup yields CDR1 SNHLY and CDR2 FYNNEI. V was pared by 6 bases and J by 3 bases, with 11 bases between. In nucleotides, the CDR3 is TGTGCCAGCAGGGTACAGGGTTACTATGGCTACACCTTC. Its protein is CASRVQGYYGYTF.

This clonotype has just one count. The V and J genes are TRBV7-2 and TRBJ2-7, with 8 positions matching TRBD2. The CDR3 length is 15 residues. Germline V CDR1 and CDR2: SGHTA, FQGNSA. With V trimmed by 3 bases and J by 3 bases, 7 bases remained unmatched. The CDR3 coding sequence is TGTGCCAGCAGCTTCACAAGCGGGAGTCGCTACGAGCAGTACTTC. Its protein product is CASSFTSGSRYEQYF.

This clonotype was recorded at least ten times. J is TRBJ1-4 and V is TRBV29-1; D is uncertain. V was pared by 5 bases and J by 6 bases, with 10 bases between. CDR3 length: 12 amino acids. The germline V gene has CDR1 SQVTM and CDR2 ANQGSEA. CDR3 sequence (DNA): TGCAGCGTTTTCCACGTGGATGAAAAACTGTTTTTT. Its translation is CSVFHVDEKLFF.

In its sample, this clonotype was seen a few times. The chain employs TRBV5-6 and TRBJ2-6; unclear D gene. With 1 base removed from V and 5 bases from J, the gap between germline ends came to 10 bases. CDR1 SGHDT and CDR2 YYEEEE come from the germline V gene. CDR3 length: 15 amino acids. The chain's CDR3 is CASSLWVQWANVLTF. The CDR3 region has the DNA TGTGCCAGCAGCTTGTGGGTACAGTGGGCCAACGTCCTGACTTTC.

The table lists this clonotype with a few counts. The V gene is TRBV12-3 or TRBV12-4, the J gene TRBJ1-1, with 8 bases lining up with TRBD1. J was trimmed by 7 bases and V by 3 bases; bases with no gene match: 4. CDR3 size: 13 residues. The CDR3 spells CASSFGGTGEAFF. The CDR3, as DNA: TGTGCCAGCAGTTTTGGGGGGACAGGTGAAGCTTTCTTT.

This clonotype was counted at least ten times. The chain couples TRBV7-9 to TRBJ2-5, with TRBD2 identical over 12 bases. The CDR3 is 17 residues long. Germline values: CDR1 SEHNR, CDR2 FQNEAQ (reference sequence). Germline trimming cut 5 bases from V and 1 base from J; bases unmatched to any gene: 8. The CDR3: CASSQRSGLAGQETQYF. The CDR3, as DNA: TGTGCCAGCAGCCAGCGATCGGGACTAGCGGGCCAAGAGACCCAGTACTTC.

At least ten counts were recorded for this clonotype. V usage is TRBV24-1 and J usage is TRBJ2-5, with 13 bases aligning to TRBD2. Germline V CDR1 and CDR2: KGHDR, SFDVKD. This CDR3 spans 16 amino acids. Losses at the gene ends were 3 bases for V and 3 bases for J; bases not matched to a gene: 3. CDR3 protein: CATSDPGLAGEETQYF. The CDR3 DNA sequence: TGTGCCACCAGTGATCCAGGACTAGCGGGAGAAGAGACCCAGTACTTC.

This clonotype has more than one count but fewer than ten. This sequence joins TRBV6-5 and TRBJ2-2; the D is unclear. V was pared by 0 bases and J by 7 bases, with 9 bases between. Germline lookup yields CDR1 MNHEY and CDR2 SVGAGI. CDR3 size: 14 residues. The CDR3 nucleotides are TGTGCCAGCAGTTACTCCGTTGCTGGCGGGGAGCTGTTTTTT. This encodes CASSYSVAGGELFF.

This clonotype came up a few times. This chain uses TRBV5-1 with TRBJ2-2, with D hard to call. Germline V CDR1 and CDR2: SGHRS, YFSETQ. Trimming left V 3 bases short and J 3 bases short, with 15 bases between. This CDR3 has 16 residues. The CDR3 nucleotides read TGCGCCAGCAGCTCGTCCGATCTTTCCTACACCGGGGAGCTGTTTTTT. Its protein product is CASSSSDLSYTGELFF. Supplemented by reference TRBV5-1 and TRBJ2-2, the full variable domain reads KAGVTQTPRYLIKTRGQQVTLSCSPISGHRSVSWYQQTPGQGLQFLFEYFSETQRNKGNFPGRFSGRQFSNSRSEMNVSTLELGDSALYLCASSSSDLSYTGELFFGEGSRLTVL.

In this sample, this clonotype turned up a few times. The chain has TRBV5-4 and TRBJ1-1; 8 nucleotides agree with TRBD1. Trimming removed 6 bases from V and 2 bases from J; junction bases left unmatched: 6. The germline V gene encodes CDR1 SGHNT and CDR2 YYREEE (reference sequence). The CDR3 contains 14 residues. As DNA, the CDR3 is TGTGCCAGCATTTTCAGGGGGCGTAACACTGAAGCTTTCTTT. Its translation is CASIFRGRNTEAFF.

This clonotype was picked up many times. The rearrangement joins TRBV6-5 to TRBJ2-1; the D gene is possibly TRBD1 (5 bases). The CDR3 contains 15 residues. V lost 2 bases to trimming and J lost 5 bases, with 13 bases between them. Germline V gene lookup returns CDR1 MNHEY and CDR2 SVGAGI. CDR3 coding DNA: TGTGCCAGCAGTTACGCTCAGGGCGCCAACAATGAGCAGTTCTTC. It codes for CASSYAQGANNEQFF.

There are many counts of this clonotype. The J gene is TRBJ2-5, the V gene TRBV6-1; 8 nucleotides agree with TRBD1. Losses at the gene ends were 4 bases for V and 2 bases for J; bases not matched to a gene: 3. Germline loops: CDR1 MNHNS, CDR2 SASEGT. This CDR3 is built from 14 residues. The CDR3 DNA is TGTGCCAGCAGTGGGACAGGGTCACAAGAGACCCAGTACTTC. This translates into CASSGTGSQETQYF.

In this sample, this clonotype turned up many times. The chain links TRBV6-5 to TRBJ2-7; 12 positions agree with TRBD2. The CDR3 is 16 residues long. V lost 5 bases to trimming and J lost 7 bases; unmatched junction nucleotides: 12. Germline V lookup: CDR1 MNHEY, CDR2 SVGAGI. CDR3 region: CASSPITSGGLKEQYF. DNA of the CDR3: TGTGCCAGCAGTCCTATCACTAGCGGGGGGCTCAAAGAGCAGTACTTC.